Sequencing of this TCR beta chain was carried out in a study of human T cells and chemical hapten exposure. Germline V gene data show CDR1 as DFQATT and CDR2 as SNEGSKA (reference sequence). The CDR3 extends over 15 amino acids. J was trimmed by 3 bases and V by 4 bases; bases with no gene match: 5. Within the library, unique molecular identifiers were attached to each individual cDNA molecule. TCRdb itself ran the RACE reads through MiXCR, one entry per CDR3 protein. The sample lists roughly 190,000 distinct CDR3 sequences; about a fifth were seen once. This clonotype was counted only a few times. Its antigen is currently unknown. Time point reported: patch test 1, 2 weeks after DPC sensitization. Treatment reported: therapeutic diphenylcyclopropenone sensitization with weekly scalp DPC. Study outcomes and limitations: Controls had significantly fewer large CDR3 similarity clusters than were formed by expanded TCRs. With alopecia, donors may have immune responses unlike healthy people's.

The TCR originated in a woman between 45 and 65 years old with alopecia areata. Some clones in this sample may be carry-over from other donors' samples. The chain combines TRBV20-1 with TRBJ2-3; 12 bases match TRBD2. The sample in question was whole blood, obtained in connection with sensitization to the hapten diphenylcyclopropenone (DPC). For the CDR3, the DNA is TGCAGTGCTAAAATACTAGCGGGGGGTACAGATACGCAGTATTTT. It yields the protein CSAKILAGGTDTQYF.